This T cell receptor (beta chain) was identified in a study of chemoradiotherapy in HPV16-positive cancers. Method: immunoSEQ multiplex PCR; TCRdb's copy keeps in-frame clones and lacks some. Among 30,000 to 35,000 clones listed, approximately 90% were seen once. V lost 6 bases and J 0 bases, leaving 15 bases between the germline ends. The CDR3 loop spans 15 amino acids. Germline V gene lookup returns CDR1 LNHDA and CDR2 SQIVND (reference sequence). Comments on this clone: What it recognizes is unknown.

Study findings and constraints: HPV-specific T cells were functionally defined from only two HPV16-positive patients. Non-HPV-specific T cells did not expand in tumors during treatment, whereas candidate HPV-specific clones and E7-related motifs did.

The chain recombines TRBV19 with TRBJ2-7; no reliable D call. The TCR was taken from a human donor with HPV-associated anogenital cancer. Source: blood, taken from a patient who underwent chemoradiotherapy. Written as DNA, the CDR3 is TGTGCCAGTAGGCCTTCTACGGGCGCCTCCTACGAGCAGTACTTC. Its translation is CASRPSTGASYEQYF.